The next 32 T cell receptor beta chains were all read from a single sample in a study of identical twins. TCRdb redid the calling of the 5' RACE reads with MiXCR, one entry per CDR3 protein. The profile shows 200,000 to 300,000 distinct CDR3 sequences, about 13% of them singletons. This sample was also put to use in a study of yellow fever vaccine responses in identical twins.

The sample was memory (CD45RO+) T cells sorted from blood. The origin of the receptors is a woman aged 18-30 years in good health.

This clonotype was seen a handful of times. The chain links TRBV9 to TRBJ2-7; 7 bases are a match to TRBD2. V trimming: 3 bases; J trimming: 0 bases; junction bases outside the gene matches: 6. The CDR3 sequence is 15 residues long. The germline CDR1 and CDR2 sequences are SGDLS and YYNGEE. CDR3 residues: CASSERDSPSYEQYF. DNA for the CDR3: TGTGCCAGCAGCGAGCGGGACTCCCCCTCCTACGAGCAGTACTTC.

Only a few counts were recorded for this clonotype. This sequence joins TRBV20-1 and TRBJ2-3; no clear D. Germline V gene lookup returns CDR1 DFQATT and CDR2 SNEGSKA (reference sequence). The V and J ends lost 6 bases and 8 bases respectively, with 12 bases between them. The CDR3 sequence is 11 residues long. The CDR3 DNA reads TGCAGTGCCAAACACTTGGGTACGCAGTATTTT. It encodes CSAKHLGTQYF.

This clonotype was found many times. The chain combines TRBV6-4 with TRBJ2-1; no definite D call. Trimming pared 4 bases from V and 5 bases from J, leaving 12 bases between. The germline V gene encodes CDR1 MRHNA and CDR2 SNTAGT. This CDR3 spans 14 amino acids. The CDR3 reads CASSGSRHDNEQFF. The DNA for the CDR3 is TGTGCCAGCAGTGGAAGTCGCCACGACAATGAGCAGTTCTTC.

The chain couples TRBV4-3 to TRBJ2-7; possible D gene TRBD2, 7 bases. V was shortened by 1 base and J by 4 bases, with 20 bases between the two germline ends. This CDR3 spans 17 amino acids. The V gene's germline CDR1 is LGHNA and CDR2 YSLEER. The CDR3 spells CASSQVGSGGAVYEQYF. CDR3 bases: TGCGCCAGCAGCCAAGTAGGTTCTGGGGGGGCTGTGTACGAGCAGTACTTC.

This clonotype was counted many times. The V and J genes are TRBV29-1 and TRBJ1-3; 9 bases line up with TRBD1. The trim removed 6 bases at V and 2 bases at J, leaving 11 bases unmatched. This CDR3 is built from 16 residues. Germline CDR1 SQVTM, CDR2 ANQGSEA. Here the CDR3 reads CSVSGQGKGTGNTIYF. The CDR3 region has the DNA TGCAGCGTCTCTGGACAGGGGAAAGGAACTGGAAACACCATATATTTT.

This clonotype showed up many times. The chain has TRBV5-1 and TRBJ2-1, with 12 nucleotides matching TRBD2. The germline V gene has CDR1 SGHRS and CDR2 YFSETQ. The V segment lost 4 bases and the J segment 0 bases; nucleotides outside the gene matches: 8. The CDR3 consists of 18 residues. The CDR3 loop reads CASSPKTSGRSSYNEQFF. CDR3 bases: TGCGCCAGCAGCCCAAAGACTAGCGGGAGAAGCTCCTACAATGAGCAGTTCTTC. Using reference TRBV5-1 and TRBJ2-1 for the parts outside the CDR3, the full variable domain is KAGVTQTPRYLIKTRGQQVTLSCSPISGHRSVSWYQQTPGQGLQFLFEYFSETQRNKGNFPGRFSGRQFSNSRSEMNVSTLELGDSALYLCASSPKTSGRSSYNEQFFGPGTRLTVL.

The J gene is TRBJ1-2, the V gene TRBV2; perhaps TRBD1 as D (6 bases). This CDR3 has 13 amino acids. Germline V gene data show CDR1 as SNHLY and CDR2 as FYNNEI. Trimming removed 7 bases at V and 3 bases at J, with 12 bases between. In nucleotides, the CDR3 is TGTGCCAGCACGGTACAGGGCGACTATGGCTACACCTTC. Amino acids: CASTVQGDYGYTF.

Ten or more counts support this clonotype. V gene TRBV5-1 combines with J gene TRBJ2-1; 7 bases match TRBD1. The CDR3 has 15 amino acids. The V segment lost 0 bases and the J segment 3 bases; nucleotides outside the gene matches: 3. The germline V gene encodes CDR1 SGHRS and CDR2 YFSETQ. Here the CDR3 reads CASSLGQGLYNEQFF. CDR3 bases: TGCGCCAGCAGCTTGGGACAGGGCCTCTACAATGAGCAGTTCTTC.

The chain links TRBV10-3 to TRBJ2-1, with 10 nucleotides matching TRBD2. The CDR3 is 14 amino acids. CDR1 is ENHRY, CDR2 SYGVKD, per germline. V was pared by 6 bases and J by 3 bases, with 2 bases of the junction left unmatched. CDR3 nucleotide sequence: TGTGCCATCAGCGCTAGCGGGAGCTACAATGAGCAGTTCTTC. Translation: CAISASGSYNEQFF.

This clonotype was counted between two and nine times. The gene calls are TRBV20-1 and TRBJ1-2, with a tentative D call TRBD1 (6 bases). The CDR3 length is 14 residues. V lost 5 bases to trimming and J lost 6 bases, with 19 bases between them. Germline CDR1 is DFQATT and CDR2 is SNEGSKA (reference sequence). CDR3 protein: CSARSPGTRDGYTF. Written as DNA, the CDR3 is TGCAGTGCTCGAAGTCCAGGGACACGGGATGGCTACACCTTC.

CDR3 nucleotide sequence: TGTGCCAGCAGACAGACAGGGGACAATTCACCCCTCCACTTT. Its protein product is CASRQTGDNSPLHF. The V gene is TRBV28, the J gene TRBJ1-6; TRBD1 agrees at 8 bases. Per the germline V gene, CDR1 is MDHEN and CDR2 is SYDVKM. This CDR3 contains 14 residues. J lost 7 bases, V lost 6 bases, and 5 bases had no gene match. Combining the CDR3 with reference TRBV28 and TRBJ1-6 gives the whole variable domain DVKVTQSSRYLVKRTGEKVFLECVQDMDHENMFWYRQDPGLGLRLIYFSYDVKMKEKGDIPEGYSVSREKKERFSLILESASTNQTSMYLCASRQTGDNSPLHFGNGTRLTVT.

There are a few counts of this clonotype. The rearrangement joins TRBV20-1 to TRBJ2-1; either TRBD1 or TRBD2 may supply D (5 bases each). Germline CDR1 and CDR2: DFQATT and SNEGSKA (reference sequence). The CDR3 sequence is 13 residues long. V gave up 3 bases and J gave up 4 bases, with 10 bases separating them. The chain's CDR3 is CSARGRLYNEQFF. The CDR3 nucleotides read TGCAGTGCTAGGGGACGGTTGTACAATGAGCAGTTCTTC.

This clonotype was detected only a few times. The gene calls are TRBV28 and TRBJ2-1, with a tentative D call TRBD2 (6 bases). CDR1 and CDR2 from the germline V gene are MDHEN and SYDVKM. Between the trimmed V and J ends, which lost 6 bases and 2 bases, there was a span of 17 bases. This CDR3 contains 16 residues. The CDR3: CASRRNWLATYNEQFF. CDR3 DNA sequence: TGTGCCAGCAGAAGGAACTGGCTAGCGACCTACAATGAGCAGTTCTTC.

The chain employs TRBV6-5 and TRBJ1-4; 7 bases agree with TRBD1. The V gene end was trimmed by 1 base and the J gene end by 10 bases; junction bases not matched to a gene: 6. The CDR3 has 14 residues. CDR1 MNHEY and CDR2 SVGAGI come from the germline V gene. The CDR3, as DNA: TGTGCCAGCAGTTACTTACAGGGGCAGGGAAAACTGTTTTTT. Protein: CASSYLQGQGKLFF.

This clonotype has only a few counts. The chain recombines TRBV28 with TRBJ2-7; 10 bases agree with TRBD2. Germline-derived CDR1 and CDR2 are MDHEN and SYDVKM. This CDR3 spans 14 amino acids. With 2 bases clipped from V and 7 bases from J, the junction kept 5 bases outside the gene matches. The chain's CDR3 is CASSLLAGAWEQYF. CDR3 DNA: TGTGCCAGCAGTTTACTAGCGGGGGCGTGGGAGCAGTACTTC.

In its sample, this clonotype was seen a few times. V is TRBV6-2 or TRBV6-3 and J is TRBJ2-5, with 9 bases lining up with TRBD2. CDR1 is MNHEY and CDR2 is SVGEGT in the germline V gene. This CDR3 is built from 16 residues. Trimming took 3 bases from V and 4 from J; bases not matched to a gene: 9. CDR3: CASSYPGGGGGETQYF. For the CDR3, the DNA is TGTGCCAGCAGTTATCCCGGCGGCGGGGGGGGAGAGACCCAGTACTTC.

This clonotype appeared many times. The chain links TRBV3-1 to TRBJ2-2; D is unresolved. Trimming removed 0 bases from V and 1 base from J, with 9 bases in between. This CDR3 region has 16 residues. Germline V gene lookup returns CDR1 LGHDT and CDR2 YNNKEL (reference sequence). Here the CDR3 DNA reads TGTGCCAGCAGCCAAGACTGGGCGGAGAACACCGGGGAGCTGTTTTTT. Protein: CASSQDWAENTGELFF.

This clonotype was seen repeatedly, ten times or more. This chain links TRBV11-2 with TRBJ2-1; D unclear. Trimming removed 5 bases at V and 2 bases at J, with 16 bases between. From germline, CDR1 is SGHAT and CDR2 FQNNGV. This CDR3 spans 16 amino acids. The CDR3 nucleotides read TGTGCCAGCAGCCTTAGATACGAGGCCACCTACAATGAGCAGTTCTTC. Protein: CASSLRYEATYNEQFF.

This clonotype was observed a few times. The chain uses TRBV10-3 and TRBJ2-1; 7 nucleotides align to TRBD2. The germline gives CDR1 ENHRY, CDR2 SYGVKD. The CDR3 is 14 residues long. The junction had 6 bases not matched to a gene; V was cut back by 7 bases and J by 3 bases. This chain's CDR3 is CAITAGVGYNEQFF. The CDR3 bases are TGTGCCATCACGGCGGGAGTTGGCTACAATGAGCAGTTCTTC.

The chain combines TRBV7-2 with TRBJ2-7, with D tentatively TRBD1 or TRBD2 (6 bases each). The V gene lost 3 bases and the J gene lost 7 bases, with 16 bases spanning the gap. The CDR3 contains 14 residues. Germline CDR1 reads SGHTA; CDR2 reads FQGNSA. In DNA form, the CDR3 reads TGTGCCAGCAGCTTGGGGGGCCCTAGCTCGGAGCAGTACTTC. This translates into CASSLGGPSSEQYF.

This clonotype was observed a few times. This chain joins TRBV18 and TRBJ1-1, with D possibly being TRBD1 (5 bases). The CDR3 length is 13 residues. Germline loops: CDR1 KGHSH, CDR2 LQKENI. V lost 6 bases to trimming and J lost 8 bases, with 16 bases between them. CDR3 loop: CASSVGTATEAFF. The CDR3 nucleotides are TGTGCCAGCTCCGTGGGGACGGCTACAGAAGCTTTCTTT.

The chain couples TRBV7-2 to TRBJ2-5; D is perhaps TRBD1 (5 bases). The CDR3 extends over 14 amino acids. Germline-derived CDR1 and CDR2 are SGHTA and FQGNSA. Trimming pared 2 bases from V and 3 bases from J, leaving 10 bases between. This CDR3 reads CASSLQGGKETQYF. The CDR3 bases are TGTGCCAGCAGCTTACAGGGCGGAAAAGAGACCCAGTACTTC.

This clonotype was found a few times. The genes are TRBV28 and TRBJ2-7, with D perhaps TRBD1 or TRBD2 (5 bases each). The CDR3 totals 15 residues. V lost 8 bases, J lost 6 bases, and 23 bases lay in between. Germline-derived CDR1 and CDR2 are MDHEN and SYDVKM. The chain's CDR3 is CASVQQAGTPSEQYF. In DNA, the CDR3 is TGTGCCAGCGTTCAGCAGGCCGGGACCCCCAGCGAGCAGTACTTC.

The CDR3 here is CASSNAEVTGELFF. Here the CDR3 DNA reads TGTGCCAGCAGCAACGCGGAAGTCACCGGGGAGCTGTTTTTT. The chain joins TRBV4-2 to TRBJ2-2; D is undetermined. Trimming removed 5 bases from V and 4 bases from J, with 11 bases in between. The CDR3 has 14 amino acids. The germline V gene has CDR1 LGHNA and CDR2 YNFKEQ.

Many counts were recorded for this clonotype. The chain joins TRBV25-1 to TRBJ2-1; D possibly corresponds to TRBD1 (5 bases). This CDR3 is 12 amino acids long. Per the germline V gene, CDR1 is MGHDK and CDR2 is SYGVNS. The ends were cut back, 7 bases at V and 4 bases at J, with 8 bases in the middle. CDR3 DNA sequence: TGTGCCAGCAAAACAGGATACAATGAGCAGTTCTTC. Translated, it gives CASKTGYNEQFF. The full variable domain, completed using reference TRBV25-1 and TRBJ2-1, is EADIYQTPRYLVIGTGKKITLECSQTMGHDKMYWYQQDPGMELHLIHYSYGVNSTEKGDLSSESTVSRIRTEHFPLTLESARPSHTSQYLCASKTGYNEQFFGPGTRLTVL.

This chain uses TRBV7-8 with TRBJ2-3; D unresolved. CDR3 length equals 13 residues. V gave up 3 bases and J gave up 5 bases, with 9 bases separating them. Per germline, CDR1 SGHVS and CDR2 FQNEAQ. CDR3 sequence reads: CASSFPLRDTQYF. DNA for the CDR3: TGTGCCAGCAGCTTCCCCTTACGAGATACGCAGTATTTT.

The chain carries TRBV15 and TRBJ2-1; 7 nucleotides agree with TRBD2. The CDR3 contains 18 residues. Germline V gene lookup returns CDR1 LNHNV and CDR2 YYDKDF (reference sequence). The V and J ends lost 1 base and 3 bases, in that order; junction bases with no gene match: 12. The CDR3 region is CATSRAQGGRANYNEQFF. The CDR3 DNA reads TGTGCCACCAGCAGAGCTCAAGGAGGGAGGGCTAACTACAATGAGCAGTTCTTC.

This clonotype appeared a few times. CDR3 residues: CASSFNRAFGDNEQFF. In DNA form, the CDR3 reads TGTGCCAGCAGCTTCAATAGGGCCTTCGGGGACAATGAGCAGTTCTTC. This chain connects TRBV7-9 to TRBJ2-1; D may be TRBD2 (5 bases). Germline CDR1 SEHNR, CDR2 FQNEAQ (reference sequence). The CDR3 loop spans 16 amino acids. Trimming left V 3 bases short and J 5 bases short, with 17 bases between.

Only a few counts were recorded for this clonotype. V is TRBV6-1 and J is TRBJ2-3; the match to TRBD2 covers 10 bases. V dropped 7 bases and J dropped 1; count of bases not matched to a gene: 8. Looked up from germline, CDR1 is MNHNS and CDR2 is SASEGT. This CDR3 region has 16 residues. In DNA form, the CDR3 reads TGTGCCAGCACCATAAGAGCGGGAGGGGGCACAGATACGCAGTATTTT. Translating it yields CASTIRAGGGTDTQYF.

V and J are TRBV28 and TRBJ1-5, with D unresolved. The CDR3 loop spans 13 amino acids. CDR1 and CDR2 (germline): MDHEN, SYDVKM. Trimming removed 3 bases from V and 5 bases from J, with 8 bases in between. The CDR3 loop reads CASSLGLYQPQHF. The CDR3 coding sequence is TGTGCCAGCAGTTTGGGCCTCTATCAGCCCCAGCATTTT.

In its sample, this clonotype was seen a few times. V usage is TRBV7-2 and J usage is TRBJ1-5, with D unclear. The CDR3 runs to 12 residues. Trimming removed 4 bases from V and 9 bases from J, with 10 bases in between. In germline, CDR1 is SGHTA, CDR2 FQGNSA. CDR3 bases: TGTGCCAGCAGCTACCCCAAATGGCCCCAGCATTTT. Translating gives CASSYPKWPQHF.

This chain links TRBV6-2 or TRBV6-3 with TRBJ2-7; D possibly corresponds to TRBD1 (6 bases). Germline V lookup: CDR1 MNHEY, CDR2 SVGEGT. The CDR3 consists of 15 residues. V was pared by 8 bases and J by 4 bases, with 21 bases between. The CDR3 DNA sequence: TGTGCCAGCCAAGACCCGGGACAAATAAGATACGAGCAGTACTTC. Residues: CASQDPGQIRYEQYF.